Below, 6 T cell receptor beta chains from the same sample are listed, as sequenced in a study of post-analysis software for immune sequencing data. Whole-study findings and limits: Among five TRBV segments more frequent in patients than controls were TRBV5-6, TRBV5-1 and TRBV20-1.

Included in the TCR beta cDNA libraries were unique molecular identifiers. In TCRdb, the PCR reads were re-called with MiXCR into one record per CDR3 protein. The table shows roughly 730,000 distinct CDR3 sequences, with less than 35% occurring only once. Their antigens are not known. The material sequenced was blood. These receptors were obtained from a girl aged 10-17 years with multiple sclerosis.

CDR3 DNA: TGCAGTGCTAGGGAAACAGGGTTTAGCCAAGCCAATGAGCAGTTCTTC. It yields the protein CSARETGFSQANEQFF. The V and J genes are TRBV20-1 and TRBJ2-1; D might be TRBD1 (6 bases). The CDR3 is 16 residues long. CDR1 and CDR2 from the germline V gene are DFQATT and SNEGSKA (reference sequence). V was clipped by 3 bases and J by 6 bases, with 21 bases between them.

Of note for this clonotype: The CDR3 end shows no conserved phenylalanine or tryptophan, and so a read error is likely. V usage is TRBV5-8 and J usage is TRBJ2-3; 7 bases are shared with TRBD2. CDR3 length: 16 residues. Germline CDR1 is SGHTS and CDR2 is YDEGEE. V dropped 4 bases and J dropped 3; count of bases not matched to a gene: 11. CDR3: CASSPRGGSGTDTQYC. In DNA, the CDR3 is TGTGCCAGCAGCCCCCGCGGGGGAAGTGGGACAGATACGCAGTATTGT.

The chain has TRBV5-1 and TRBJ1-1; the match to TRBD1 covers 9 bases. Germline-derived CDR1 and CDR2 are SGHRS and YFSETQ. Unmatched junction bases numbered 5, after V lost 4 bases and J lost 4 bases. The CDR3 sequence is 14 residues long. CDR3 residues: CASSKGTGSTEAFF. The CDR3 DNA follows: TGCGCCAGCAGCAAGGGGACAGGGAGCACTGAAGCTTTCTTT.

The CDR3 is CASIPGGGNSDTQYF. The CDR3 nucleotides read TGTGCCAGCATCCCCGGGGGGGGGAATTCGGATACGCAGTATTTT. The chain combines TRBV12-3 or TRBV12-4 with TRBJ2-3; 8 bases are shared with TRBD2. This CDR3 is built from 15 residues. The V segment lost 7 bases and the J segment 6 bases; nucleotides outside the gene matches: 12.

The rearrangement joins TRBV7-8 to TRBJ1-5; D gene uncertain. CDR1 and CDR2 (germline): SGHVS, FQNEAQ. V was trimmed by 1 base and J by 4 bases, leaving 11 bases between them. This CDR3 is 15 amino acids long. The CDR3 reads CASSLDGDTNQPQHF. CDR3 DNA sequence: TGTGCCAGCAGCTTAGATGGGGATACTAATCAGCCCCAGCATTTT.

The CDR3 is CASNRGRVATEAFF. The CDR3 DNA is TGTGCCAGCAACCGAGGGAGGGTGGCCACTGAAGCTTTCTTT. The chain has TRBV5-6 and TRBJ1-1, with D hard to call. CDR1 is SGHDT, CDR2 YYEEEE, per germline. CDR3 length: 14 amino acids. Trimming stripped 6 bases from V and 4 bases from J, with 16 bases between.